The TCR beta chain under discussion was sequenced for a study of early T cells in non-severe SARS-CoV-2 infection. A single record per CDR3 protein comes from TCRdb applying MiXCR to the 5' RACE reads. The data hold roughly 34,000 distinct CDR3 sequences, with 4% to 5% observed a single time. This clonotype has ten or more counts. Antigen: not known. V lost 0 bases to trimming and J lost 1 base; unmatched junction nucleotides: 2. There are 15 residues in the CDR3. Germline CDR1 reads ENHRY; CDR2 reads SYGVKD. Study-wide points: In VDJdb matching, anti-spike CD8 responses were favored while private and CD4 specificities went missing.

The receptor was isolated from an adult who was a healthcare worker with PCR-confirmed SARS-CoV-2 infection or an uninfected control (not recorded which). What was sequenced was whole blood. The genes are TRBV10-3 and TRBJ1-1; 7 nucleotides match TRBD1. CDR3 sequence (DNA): TGTGCCATCAGTGAGTCCGGACAGGCGAACACTGAAGCTTTCTTT. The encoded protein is CAISESGQANTEAFF.